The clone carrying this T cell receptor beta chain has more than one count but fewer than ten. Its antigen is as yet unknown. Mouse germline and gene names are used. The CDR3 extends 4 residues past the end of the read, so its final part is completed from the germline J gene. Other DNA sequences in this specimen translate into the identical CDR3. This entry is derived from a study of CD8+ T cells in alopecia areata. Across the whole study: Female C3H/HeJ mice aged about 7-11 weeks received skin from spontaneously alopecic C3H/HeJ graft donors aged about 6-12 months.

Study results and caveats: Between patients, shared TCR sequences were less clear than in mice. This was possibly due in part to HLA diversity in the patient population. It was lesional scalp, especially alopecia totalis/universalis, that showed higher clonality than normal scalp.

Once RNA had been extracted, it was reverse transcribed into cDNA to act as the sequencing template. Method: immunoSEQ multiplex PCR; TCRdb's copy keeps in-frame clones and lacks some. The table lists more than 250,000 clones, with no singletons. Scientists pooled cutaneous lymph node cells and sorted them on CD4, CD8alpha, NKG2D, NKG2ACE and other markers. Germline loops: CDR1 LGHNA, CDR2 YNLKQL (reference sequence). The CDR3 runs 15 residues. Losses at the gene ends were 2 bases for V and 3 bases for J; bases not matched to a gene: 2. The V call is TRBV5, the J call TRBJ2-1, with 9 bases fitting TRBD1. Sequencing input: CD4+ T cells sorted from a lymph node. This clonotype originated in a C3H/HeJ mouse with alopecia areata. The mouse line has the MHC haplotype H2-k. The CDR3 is CASSQTGQGYAEQFF. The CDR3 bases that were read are TGTGCCAGCAGCCAAACGGGACAGGGCTATGCT.